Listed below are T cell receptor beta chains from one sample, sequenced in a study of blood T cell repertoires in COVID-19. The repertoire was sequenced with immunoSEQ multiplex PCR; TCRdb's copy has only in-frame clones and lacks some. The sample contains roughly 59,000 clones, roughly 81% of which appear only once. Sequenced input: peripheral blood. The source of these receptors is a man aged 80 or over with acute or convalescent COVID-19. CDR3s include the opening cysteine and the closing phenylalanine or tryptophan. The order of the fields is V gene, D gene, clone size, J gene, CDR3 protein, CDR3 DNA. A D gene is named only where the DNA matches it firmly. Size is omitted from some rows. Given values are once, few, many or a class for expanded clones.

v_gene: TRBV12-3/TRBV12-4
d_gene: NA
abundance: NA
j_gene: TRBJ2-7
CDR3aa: CASTDLSYEQYF
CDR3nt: TGTGCCAGCACGGACTTAAGCTACGAGCAGTACTTC

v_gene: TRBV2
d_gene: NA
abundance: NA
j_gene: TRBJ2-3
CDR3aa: CASSGAQRRADTQYF
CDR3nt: TGTGCCAGCAGTGGGGCACAGCGCAGGGCAGATACGCAGTATTTT

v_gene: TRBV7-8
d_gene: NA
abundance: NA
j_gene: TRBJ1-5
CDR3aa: CASSFQQSNQPQHF
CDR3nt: TGTGCCAGCAGCTTTCAACAAAGCAATCAGCCCCAGCATTTT

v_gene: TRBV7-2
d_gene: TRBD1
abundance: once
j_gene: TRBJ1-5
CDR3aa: CASSLGGTGRYSNQPQHF
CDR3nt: TGTGCCAGCAGCTTGGGAGGGACAGGGAGATATAGCAATCAGCCCCAGCATTTT

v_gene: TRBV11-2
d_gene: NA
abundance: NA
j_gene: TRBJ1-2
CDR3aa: CASGQWENYGYTF
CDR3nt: TGTGCCAGCGGTCAATGGGAGAACTATGGCTACACCTTC

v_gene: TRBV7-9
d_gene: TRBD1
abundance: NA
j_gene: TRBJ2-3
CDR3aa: CASSQSGTGRDTQYF
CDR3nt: TGTGCCAGCAGCCAGTCCGGGACAGGGAGGGATACGCAGTATTTT

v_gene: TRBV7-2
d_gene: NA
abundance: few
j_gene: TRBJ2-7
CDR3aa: CASSFEFSYEQYF
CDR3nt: TGTGCCAGCAGCTTTGAGTTTTCCTACGAGCAGTACTTC

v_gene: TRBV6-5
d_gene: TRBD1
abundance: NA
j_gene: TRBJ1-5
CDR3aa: CASRPGQGGNQPQHF
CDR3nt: TGTGCCAGCAGACCAGGACAGGGTGGCAATCAGCCCCAGCATTTT

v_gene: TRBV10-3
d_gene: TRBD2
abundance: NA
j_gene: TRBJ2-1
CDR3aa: CAIRDAGTDRREGLNEQFF
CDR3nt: TGTGCCATCAGAGACGCCGGGACAGACAGGCGGGAGGGACTCAATGAGCAGTTCTTC

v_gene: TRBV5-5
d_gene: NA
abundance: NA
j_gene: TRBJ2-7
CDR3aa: CASSLARGSSYEQYF
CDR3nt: TGTGCCAGCAGCTTGGCGAGGGGGTCCTCCTACGAGCAGTACTTC

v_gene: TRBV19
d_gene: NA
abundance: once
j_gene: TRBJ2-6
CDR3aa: CASSPSGSGANVLTF
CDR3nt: TGTGCCAGTAGTCCCTCAGGTTCTGGGGCCAACGTCCTGACTTTC

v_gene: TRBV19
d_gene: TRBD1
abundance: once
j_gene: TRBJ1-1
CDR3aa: CASIHRRDRETEAFF
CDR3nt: TGTGCCAGTATTCACCGCCGGGACAGGGAGACTGAAGCTTTCTTT

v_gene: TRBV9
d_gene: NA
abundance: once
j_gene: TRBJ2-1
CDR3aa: CASSALADNEQFF
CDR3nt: TGTGCCAGCAGCGCCTTAGCGGACAATGAGCAGTTCTTC

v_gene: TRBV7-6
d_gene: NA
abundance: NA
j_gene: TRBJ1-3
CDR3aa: CASSARTATRNTIYF
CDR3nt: TGTGCCAGCAGCGCTCGAACCGCAACGCGCAACACCATATATTTT

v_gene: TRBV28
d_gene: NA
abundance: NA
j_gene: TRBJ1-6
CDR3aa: CASGDAGVAPLHF
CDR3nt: TGTGCCAGCGGCGACGCCGGGGTAGCACCCCTCCACTTT

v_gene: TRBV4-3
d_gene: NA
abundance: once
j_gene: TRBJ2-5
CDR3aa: CASSQEGWEAQYF
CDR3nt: TGCGCCAGCAGCCAAGAGGGTTGGGAGGCCCAGTACTTC